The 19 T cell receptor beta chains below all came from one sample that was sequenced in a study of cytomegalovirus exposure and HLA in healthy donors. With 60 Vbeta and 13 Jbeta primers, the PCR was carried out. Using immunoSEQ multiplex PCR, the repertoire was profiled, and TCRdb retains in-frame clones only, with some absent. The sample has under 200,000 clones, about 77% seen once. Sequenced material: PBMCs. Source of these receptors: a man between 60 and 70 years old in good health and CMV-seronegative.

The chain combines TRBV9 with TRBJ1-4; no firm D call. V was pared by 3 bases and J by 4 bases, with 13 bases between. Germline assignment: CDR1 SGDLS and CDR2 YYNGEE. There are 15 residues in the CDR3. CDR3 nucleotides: TGTGCCAGCAGCGCGCTGGGGAGCAATAATGAAAAACTGTTTTTT. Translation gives CASSALGSNNEKLFF.

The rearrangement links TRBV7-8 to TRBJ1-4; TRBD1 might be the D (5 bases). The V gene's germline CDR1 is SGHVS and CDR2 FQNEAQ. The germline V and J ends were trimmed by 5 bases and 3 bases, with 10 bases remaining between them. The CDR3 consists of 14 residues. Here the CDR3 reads CASSPRDSNEKLFF. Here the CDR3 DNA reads TGTGCCAGCAGCCCCCGGGACTCTAATGAAAAACTGTTTTTT.

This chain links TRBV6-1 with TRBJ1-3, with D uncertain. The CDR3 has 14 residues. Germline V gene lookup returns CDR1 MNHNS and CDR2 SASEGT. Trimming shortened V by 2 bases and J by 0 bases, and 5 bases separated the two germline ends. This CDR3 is CASSEQNSGNTIYF. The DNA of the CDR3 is TGTGCCAGCAGTGAACAGAACTCTGGAAACACCATATATTTT.

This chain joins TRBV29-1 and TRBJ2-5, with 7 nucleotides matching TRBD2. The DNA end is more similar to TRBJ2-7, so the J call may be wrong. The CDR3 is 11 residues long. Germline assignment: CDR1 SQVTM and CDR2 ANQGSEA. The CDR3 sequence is CSVFGGYEQYF. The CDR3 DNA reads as TGCAGCGTCTTCGGGGGGTACGAGCAGTACTTC.

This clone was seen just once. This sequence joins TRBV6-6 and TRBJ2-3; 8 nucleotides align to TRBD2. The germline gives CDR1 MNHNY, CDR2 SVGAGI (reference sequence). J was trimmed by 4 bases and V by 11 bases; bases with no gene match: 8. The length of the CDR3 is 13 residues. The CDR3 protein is CAARASGSDTQYF. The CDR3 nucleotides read TGTGCCGCCCGGGCTAGCGGGTCAGATACGCAGTATTTT.

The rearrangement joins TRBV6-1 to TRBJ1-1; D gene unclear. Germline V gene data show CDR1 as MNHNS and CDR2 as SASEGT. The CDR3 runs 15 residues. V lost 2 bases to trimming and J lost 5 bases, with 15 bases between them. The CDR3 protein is CASSERWLGGTEAFF. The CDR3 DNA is TGTGCCAGCAGTGAACGGTGGTTGGGCGGGACTGAAGCTTTCTTT.

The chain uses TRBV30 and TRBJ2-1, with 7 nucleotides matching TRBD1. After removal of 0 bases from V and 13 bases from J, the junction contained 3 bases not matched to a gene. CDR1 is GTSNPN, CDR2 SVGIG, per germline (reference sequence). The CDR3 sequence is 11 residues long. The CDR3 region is CAWSVRDRQFF. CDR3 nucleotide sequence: TGTGCCTGGAGTGTACGGGACAGACAGTTCTTC.

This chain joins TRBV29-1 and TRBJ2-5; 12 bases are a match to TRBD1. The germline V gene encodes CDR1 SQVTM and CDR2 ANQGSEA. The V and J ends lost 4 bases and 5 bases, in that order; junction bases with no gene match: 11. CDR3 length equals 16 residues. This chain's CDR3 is CSVGGGTGGAGETQYF. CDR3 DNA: TGCAGCGTTGGTGGAGGGACAGGGGGCGCCGGGGAGACCCAGTACTTC. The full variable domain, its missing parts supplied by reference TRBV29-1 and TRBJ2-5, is SAVISQKPSRDICQRGTSLTIQCQVDSQVTMMFWYRQQPGQSLTLIATANQGSEATYESGFVIDKFPISRPNLTFSTLTVSNMSPEDSSIYLCSVGGGTGGAGETQYFGPGTRLLVL.

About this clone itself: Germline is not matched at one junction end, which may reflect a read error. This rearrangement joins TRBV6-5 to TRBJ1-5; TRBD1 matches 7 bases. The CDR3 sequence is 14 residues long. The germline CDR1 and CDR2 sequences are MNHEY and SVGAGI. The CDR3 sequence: CASRFQGEGQPQNF. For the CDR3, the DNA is TGTGCCAGCAGATTTCAGGGGGAAGGTCAGCCCCAGAATTTT.

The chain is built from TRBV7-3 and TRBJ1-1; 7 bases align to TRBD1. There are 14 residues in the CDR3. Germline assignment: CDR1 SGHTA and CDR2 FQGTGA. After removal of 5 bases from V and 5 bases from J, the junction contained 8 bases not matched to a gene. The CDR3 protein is CASSDQTGSTEAFF. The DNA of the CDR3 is TGTGCCAGCAGCGATCAGACAGGGTCGACTGAAGCTTTCTTT.

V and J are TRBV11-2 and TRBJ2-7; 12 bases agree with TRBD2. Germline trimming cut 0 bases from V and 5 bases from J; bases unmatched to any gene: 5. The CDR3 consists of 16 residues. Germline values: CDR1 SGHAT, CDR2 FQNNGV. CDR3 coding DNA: TGTGCCAGCAGCTTAGATCTTGGACTAGCGGGAAACGAGCAGTACTTC. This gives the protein CASSLDLGLAGNEQYF.

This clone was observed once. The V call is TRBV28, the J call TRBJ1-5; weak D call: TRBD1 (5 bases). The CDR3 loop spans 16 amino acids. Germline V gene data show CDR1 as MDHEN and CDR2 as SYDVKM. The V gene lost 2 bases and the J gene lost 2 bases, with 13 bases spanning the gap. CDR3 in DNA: TGTGCCAGCAGTTTAGGGGCAGGGTGGGGCAATCAGCCCCAGCATTTT. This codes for CASSLGAGWGNQPQHF.

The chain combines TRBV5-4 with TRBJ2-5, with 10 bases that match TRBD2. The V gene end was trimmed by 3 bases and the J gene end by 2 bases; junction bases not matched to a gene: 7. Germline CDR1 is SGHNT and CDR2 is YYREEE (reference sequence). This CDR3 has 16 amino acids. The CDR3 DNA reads TGTGCCAGCAGCTCGAAGCGGGAGGGCCTGCAAGAGACCCAGTACTTC. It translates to CASSSKREGLQETQYF. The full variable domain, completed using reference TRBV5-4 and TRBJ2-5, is ETGVTQSPTHLIKTRGQQVTLRCSSQSGHNTVSWYQQALGQGPQFIFQYYREEENGRGNFPPRFSGLQFPNYSSELNVNALELDDSALYLCASSSKREGLQETQYFGPGTRLLVL.

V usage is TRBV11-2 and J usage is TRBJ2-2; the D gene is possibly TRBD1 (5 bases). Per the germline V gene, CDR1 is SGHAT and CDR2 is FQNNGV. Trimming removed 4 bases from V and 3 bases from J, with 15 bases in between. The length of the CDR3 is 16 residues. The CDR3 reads CASSSWEGDYTGELFF. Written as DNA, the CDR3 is TGTGCCAGCAGCTCCTGGGAAGGGGATTACACCGGGGAGCTGTTTTTT.

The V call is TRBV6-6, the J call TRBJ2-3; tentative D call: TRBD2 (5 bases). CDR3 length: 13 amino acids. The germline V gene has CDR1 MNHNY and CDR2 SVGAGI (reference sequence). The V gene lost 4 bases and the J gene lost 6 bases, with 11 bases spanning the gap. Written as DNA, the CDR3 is TGTGCCAGCAGTTTGACCCGCGGGGATACGCAGTATTTT. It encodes CASSLTRGDTQYF.

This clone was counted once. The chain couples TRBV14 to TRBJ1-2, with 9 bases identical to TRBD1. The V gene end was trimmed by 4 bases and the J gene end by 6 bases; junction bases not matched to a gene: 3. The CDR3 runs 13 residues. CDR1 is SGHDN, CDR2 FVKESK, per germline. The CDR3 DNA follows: TGTGCCAGCAGCCTGGGACAGGGAGATGGCTACACCTTC. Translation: CASSLGQGDGYTF.

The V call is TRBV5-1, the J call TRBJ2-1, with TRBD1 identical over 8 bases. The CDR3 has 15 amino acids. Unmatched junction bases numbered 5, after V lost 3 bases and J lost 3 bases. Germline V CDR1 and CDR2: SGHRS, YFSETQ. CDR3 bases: TGCGCCAGCAGCTCCGGACAGGGAGGCTACAATGAGCAGTTCTTC. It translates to CASSSGQGGYNEQFF.

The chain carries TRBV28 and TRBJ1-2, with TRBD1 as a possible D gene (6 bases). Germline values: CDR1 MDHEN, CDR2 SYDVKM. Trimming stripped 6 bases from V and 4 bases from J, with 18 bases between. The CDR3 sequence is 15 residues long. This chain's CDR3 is CASRTAQGSSYGYTF. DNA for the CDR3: TGTGCCAGCAGGACTGCACAGGGTTCCTCCTATGGCTACACCTTC.

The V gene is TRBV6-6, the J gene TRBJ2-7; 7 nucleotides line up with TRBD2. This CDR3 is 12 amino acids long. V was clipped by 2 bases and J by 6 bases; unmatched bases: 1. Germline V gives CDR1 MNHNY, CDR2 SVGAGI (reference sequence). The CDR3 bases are TGTGCCAGCAGTTACGCTAGCGGCGAGCAGTACTTC. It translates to CASSYASGEQYF.